This is a list of T cell receptor beta chains from one sample in a study of T cell responses to AZD1222 COVID-19 vaccine. The assay was immunoSEQ multiplex PCR, and TCRdb's table has in-frame clones only and misses some. The sample holds about 130,000 clones, 94% seen once. Source: peripheral blood, taken on day 0 of AZD1222 vaccination. The origin of the receptors is an adult in good health. CDR3s include the opening cysteine and the closing phenylalanine or tryptophan. Each record gives: clone size, CDR3 length, J gene, V gene, D gene, CDR3 DNA, CDR3 protein. The D gene is left open where the match is weak. Not all rows give a size; the values are once, few, many and, for expanded clones, a class.

>NA|13|TRBJ2-1|TRBV9|TRBD1
TGTGCCAGCAGCGGACAGGGTGGCGATGAGCAGTTCTTC
CASSGQGGDEQFF
>NA|14|TRBJ2-1|TRBV27|TRBD1
TGTGCCAGCACGGCGGGGACAGGGGGCAATGAGCAGTTCTTC
CASTAGTGGNEQFF
>NA|15|TRBJ2-1|TRBV9|TRBD2
TGTGCCAGCAGCGTTGCGGGAGGGCCTGTGGGTGAGCAGTTCTTC
CASSVAGGPVGEQFF
>once|15|TRBJ2-7|TRBV4-3|TRBD1
TGCGCCAGCAGCCAAGATTGGGGACAGGGGACCGAGCAGTACTTC
CASSQDWGQGTEQYF
>once|15|TRBJ2-7|TRBV13|TRBD2
TGTGCCAGCAGCTTGACTAGCGGGAGGGCCTACGAGCAGTACTTC
CASSLTSGRAYEQYF
>once|14|TRBJ2-7|TRBV3-1/TRBV3-2|TRBD2
TGTGCCAGCAGCCAAGTAGCGGGAACGAACGAGCAGTACTTC
CASSQVAGTNEQYF
>NA|15|TRBJ1-5|TRBV18|NA
TGTGCCAGCTCGGCAGGCACTACTACAAATCAGCCCCAGCATTTT
CASSAGTTTNQPQHF
>once|18|TRBJ2-6|TRBV7-3|TRBD1
TGTGCCAGCAGCAAAGACCTACAGGGGGCGCTTGGGGCCAACGTCCTGACTTTC
CASSKDLQGALGANVLTF
>NA|15|TRBJ2-2|TRBV30|TRBD1
TGTGCCTGGAGTGTACGTCAGGGGGCTTACGGGGAGCTGTTTTTT
CAWSVRQGAYGELFF
>once|13|TRBJ1-6|TRBV12-3/TRBV12-4|NA
TGTGCCAGCAGTTTAACCACTAATTCACCCCTCCACTTT
CASSLTTNSPLHF
>NA|13|TRBJ2-3|TRBV10-1|NA
TGCGCCAGCAGTGGAGTGAGAACAGATACGCAGTATTTT
CASSGVRTDTQYF
>NA|12|TRBJ2-7|TRBV25-1|NA
TGTGCCAGCAGTTCGGGGAGCTACGAGCAGTACTTC
CASSSGSYEQYF
>NA|14|TRBJ1-5|TRBV2|NA
TGTGCCAGCCAGGGTGAAACTGGCAATCAGCCCCAGCATTTT
CASQGETGNQPQHF
>NA|15|TRBJ2-1|TRBV2|TRBD1
TGTGCCAGCAGTGTCTCGACAGGGATAGGGAATGAGCAGTTCTTC
CASSVSTGIGNEQFF
>NA|13|TRBJ1-2|TRBV5-1|NA
TGCGCCAGCAGCCAAGGGTCGAACTATGGCTACACCTTC
CASSQGSNYGYTF
>NA|14|TRBJ2-1|TRBV7-9|TRBD2
TGTGCCAGCAGCTTGGTACTAGCGGGAGTTGAGCAGTTCTTC
CASSLVLAGVEQFF
>NA|15|TRBJ2-1|TRBV30|TRBD2
TGTGCCTGGAGTGTAGGGGCGGGAGGTATGAATGAGCAGTTCTTC
CAWSVGAGGMNEQFF
>NA|13|TRBJ2-7|TRBV30|TRBD2
TGTGCCTGGAGCCGGGGAGGGACCTACGAGCAGTACTTC
CAWSRGGTYEQYF
>NA|15|TRBJ2-1|TRBV7-9|TRBD2
TGTGCCAGCAGCCGCACAGCGGGAGTTTTCAATGAGCAGTTCTTC
CASSRTAGVFNEQFF
>NA|17|TRBJ1-1|TRBV27|TRBD1
TGTGCCAGCAGTTTCCTCGGGACAGGGGCGGAGAACACTGAAGCTTTCTTT
CASSFLGTGAENTEAFF
>NA|14|TRBJ1-4|TRBV5-1|TRBD1
TGCGCCAGCAGCTCACAGGGGGCTGGGGAAAAACTGTTTTTT
CASSSQGAGEKLFF
>NA|16|TRBJ1-1|TRBV5-6|NA
TGTGCCAGCACCCGAGAGAGGGGTCGGTTGAACACTGAAGCTTTCTTT
CASTRERGRLNTEAFF
>NA|13|TRBJ2-1|TRBV7-9|NA
TGTGCCAGCAGTCTAGGAGGGTCCAATGAGCAGTTCTTC
CASSLGGSNEQFF
>NA|13|TRBJ2-1|TRBV18|NA
TGTGCCAGCTCACCACCCGCTTACAATGAGCAGTTCTTC
CASSPPAYNEQFF
>NA|16|TRBJ2-5|TRBV28|TRBD2
TGTGCCAGCAGTTTAAGTTCTAGCGGGAGATGGGAGACCCAGTACTTC
CASSLSSSGRWETQYF
>NA|12|TRBJ1-1|TRBV25-1|NA
TGTGCCAGCAGCTGGGGAGGTACTGAAGCTTTCTTT
CASSWGGTEAFF
>NA|12|TRBJ1-5|TRBV6-5|NA
TGTGCCAGCAACGGGGGTAATCAGCCCCAGCATTTT
CASNGGNQPQHF
>NA|14|TRBJ2-7|TRBV27|NA
TGTGCCAGCAGTTTCGTGGGGAGTTCCTACGAGCAGTACTTC
CASSFVGSSYEQYF
>NA|14|TRBJ2-7|TRBV6-4|TRBD2
TGTGCCGGGTTAGCGGGAGTAAGCTCCTACGAGCAGTACTTC
CAGLAGVSSYEQYF
>NA|14|TRBJ2-7|TRBV18|NA
TGTGCCAGCTCACCGGGCGCCCCAACCTACGAGCAGTACTTC
CASSPGAPTYEQYF